This T cell receptor (beta chain) was sequenced in a study of cytomegalovirus exposure and HLA in healthy donors. This clone has just a few counts. Primers included in the PCR were 60 Vbeta and 13 Jbeta primers. Libraries were prepared by immunoSEQ multiplex PCR; TCRdb keeps only in-frame clonotypes and omits some of them. Of about 160,000 clones in the sample, roughly 77% were seen once. The clonotype was recovered from a man under 40 in good health and CMV-seropositive. What was sequenced was PBMCs.

Here the CDR3 reads CARSLAKRIREQYF. DNA for the CDR3: TGTGCCAGAAGCTTAGCAAAGAGAATACGGGAGCAGTACTTC. The V gene is TRBV7-5, the J gene TRBJ2-7; the table calls TRBD2, which could not be checked here. TRBV7-5 is reported as a pseudogene. The CDR3 runs 14 residues.